The 16 T cell receptor beta chains presented below share a single source sample, sequenced in a study of OX40 agonist ivuxolimab in advanced cancers. The data were produced by immunoSEQ multiplex PCR, yet TCRdb's version contains in-frame clones alone and is incomplete. The profile shows 55,000 to 70,000 clones, about 84% of them singletons. Sample: CD4+ or CD8+ T cells sorted from blood, taken in a trial of the OX40 agonist ivuxolimab. Receptor source: an adult with an advanced solid tumor such as melanoma, head and neck, liver or kidney cancer.

This clone was recorded once. The chain is built from TRBV10-3 and TRBJ2-5, with D perhaps TRBD1 or TRBD2 (5 bases each). CDR1 is ENHRY, CDR2 SYGVKD, per germline. CDR3 length: 15 residues. V was trimmed by 10 bases and J by 1 base, leaving 19 bases between them. DNA for the CDR3: TGTGCCAGCTCAAGGGACCAGTCTGTCCAAGAGACCCAGTACTTC. It yields the protein CASSRDQSVQETQYF.

The CDR3 nucleotides are TGTGCCTGGATGGGACTAGCCGGGGAGCTGTTTTTT. It is translated as CAWMGLAGELFF. The V and J genes are TRBV30 and TRBJ2-2; the match to TRBD2 covers 8 bases. The CDR3 is 12 residues long. With V trimmed by 4 bases and J by 6 bases, 1 base remained unmatched. Looked up from germline, CDR1 is GTSNPN and CDR2 is SVGIG (reference sequence).

The J gene is TRBJ2-4, the V gene TRBV19; tentative D call: TRBD2 (6 bases). Germline V CDR1 and CDR2: LNHDA, SQIVND (reference sequence). CDR3 length: 15 amino acids. The V and J ends lost 6 bases and 0 bases respectively, with 12 bases between them. The CDR3 coding sequence is TGTGCCAGTAGGGGGCGGGAACTAGCCAAAAACATTCAGTACTTC. This sequence encodes CASRGRELAKNIQYF.

To note about this clone: At one boundary the junction diverges from the germline segment, which might be a read error. The chain has TRBV4-1 and TRBJ2-6; D ambiguous. The CDR3 consists of 15 residues. The germline gives CDR1 MGHRA, CDR2 YSYEKL. The CDR3 DNA is TGTGCCAGCAGCCAAGGCGAATCTGGGGCCAACGTCCTGACTTTC. This codes for CASSQGESGANVLTF.

The gene calls are TRBV28 and TRBJ2-5; 9 nucleotides agree with TRBD1. This CDR3 has 15 amino acids. The junction had 11 bases not matched to a gene; V was cut back by 7 bases and J by 5 bases. Germline lookup yields CDR1 MDHEN and CDR2 SYDVKM. The DNA of the CDR3 is TGTGCCAGCATCAGGACAGGGGTTGGGGGTGAGACCCAGTACTTC. It encodes CASIRTGVGGETQYF.

This clone is labeled medium-sized. This chain connects TRBV7-8 to TRBJ1-5; 8 bases map to TRBD1. Germline CDR1 is SGHVS and CDR2 is FQNEAQ. The CDR3 loop spans 17 amino acids. The J segment lost 2 bases and the V segment lost 4 bases, leaving 10 bases of the junction unmatched. CDR3 coding DNA: TGTGCCAGCAGCTACACGGCGGCAGGGGGCGGCAATCAGCCCCAGCATTTT. This sequence encodes CASSYTAAGGGNQPQHF.

The CDR3 DNA is TGTGCCACCAGCAGAGCCCCCCTAGCGGGGGGGAGTGAGCAGTTCTTC. It yields the protein CATSRAPLAGGSEQFF. The chain links TRBV15 to TRBJ2-1; 12 bases are shared with TRBD2. J was trimmed by 9 bases and V by 1 base; bases with no gene match: 7. CDR1 and CDR2 (germline): LNHNV, YYDKDF (reference sequence). The CDR3 is 16 amino acids. Full variable domain (remainder filled in from reference TRBV15 and TRBJ2-1): DAMVIQNPRYQVTQFGKPVTLSCSQTLNHNVMYWYQQKSSQAPKLLFHYYDKDFNNEADTPDNFQSRRPNTSFCFLDIRSPGLGDTAMYLCATSRAPLAGGSEQFFGPGTRLTVL.

The J gene is TRBJ2-5, the V gene TRBV10-3; 7 bases are a match to TRBD2. This CDR3 is built from 13 residues. V lost 6 bases and J lost 5; bases outside the gene matches: 6. Germline CDR1 and CDR2: ENHRY and SYGVKD. The CDR3 DNA reads as TGTGCCATCAGGGGCGGGAGCTTTGAGACCCAGTACTTC. As protein: CAIRGGSFETQYF.

The chain employs TRBV7-9 and TRBJ1-5; D call uncertain. CDR1 SEHNR and CDR2 FQNEAQ come from the germline V gene (reference sequence). This CDR3 is built from 14 residues. Trimming shortened V by 3 bases and J by 3 bases, and 9 bases separated the two germline ends. CDR3: CASSLGLANQPQHF. The CDR3 DNA sequence: TGTGCCAGCAGCTTGGGTCTGGCCAATCAGCCCCAGCATTTT. The full variable domain, completed using reference TRBV7-9 and TRBJ1-5, is DTGVSQNPRHKITKRGQNVTFRCDPISEHNRLYWYRQTLGQGPEFLTYFQNEAQLEKSRLLSDRFSAERPKGSFSTLEIQRTEQGDSAMYLCASSLGLANQPQHFGDGTRLSIL.

The gene calls are TRBV13 and TRBJ2-7; 11 positions match TRBD2. This CDR3 has 16 residues. V lost 4 bases to trimming and J lost 2 bases; unmatched junction nucleotides: 7. Germline V gene lookup returns CDR1 PRHDT and CDR2 FYEKMQ (reference sequence). CDR3 bases: TGTGCCAGCAGCTCAGCCCGTAGCGGGAGGGCCTACGAGCAGTACTTC. Its protein is CASSSARSGRAYEQYF.

The gene calls are TRBV6-6 and TRBJ2-7, with 7 bases lining up with TRBD1. The germline CDR1 and CDR2 sequences are MNHNY and SVGAGI (reference sequence). The CDR3 contains 16 residues. V dropped 5 bases and J dropped 5; count of bases not matched to a gene: 15. The CDR3 DNA sequence: TGTGCCAGCAGTAGTGAAGGGGGCGTAGCCCCCCACGAGCAGTACGTC. Its translation is CASSSEGGVAPHEQYV.

This clone was seen only a few times. The gene calls are TRBV19 and TRBJ2-1; 8 nucleotides line up with TRBD2. The CDR3 runs 16 residues. V shed 0 bases, J shed 8 bases, and the junction held 9 bases outside the gene matches. Germline lookup yields CDR1 LNHDA and CDR2 SQIVND (reference sequence). This CDR3 reads CASSIEGVAGLYEQFF. The CDR3 nucleotides are TGTGCCAGTAGTATAGAGGGGGTAGCGGGACTGTATGAGCAGTTCTTC.

The V gene is TRBV11-2, the J gene TRBJ2-7; no clear D. V shed 2 bases and J shed 4 bases, with 3 bases lying between them. Germline V gives CDR1 SGHAT, CDR2 FQNNGV. The CDR3 contains 11 residues. CDR3 amino acids: CASSLRYEQYF. DNA of the CDR3: TGTGCCAGCAGCTTACGGTACGAGCAGTACTTC.

The rearrangement links TRBV5-1 to TRBJ2-2; D uncertain. V dropped 0 bases and J dropped 0 bases, with 9 bases sitting between them. The germline gives CDR1 SGHRS, CDR2 YFSETQ. The length of the CDR3 is 16 residues. CDR3 sequence reads: CASSLGPGSNTGELFF. CDR3 DNA sequence: TGCGCCAGCAGCTTGGGCCCGGGTTCGAACACCGGGGAGCTGTTTTTT.

With regard to this clone: Other DNA sequences from this sample encode an identical CDR3 as well. The rearrangement joins TRBV19 to TRBJ2-5; no clear D. The CDR3 is 14 amino acids. V lost 6 bases to trimming and J lost 2 bases, with 13 bases between them. Germline assignment: CDR1 LNHDA and CDR2 SQIVND (reference sequence). In nucleotides, the CDR3 is TGTGCCAGTAGGCCAGCTGGCGGACAAGAGACCCAGTACTTC. Translating gives CASRPAGGQETQYF.

The rearrangement links TRBV5-1 to TRBJ1-1; D is ambiguous. CDR3 length: 14 residues. CDR1 is SGHRS and CDR2 is YFSETQ in the germline V gene. The V end lost 0 bases, the J end lost 5 bases, and 11 bases lay between the germline ends. The CDR3 DNA sequence: TGCGCCAGCAGCTTGGCGGAGGGAGCAACTGAAGCTTTCTTT. It codes for CASSLAEGATEAFF.